This is a list of T cell receptor beta chains from one sample in a study of cytomegalovirus exposure and HLA in healthy donors. TCRdb's copy holds only in-frame clones and misses some; the assay was immunoSEQ multiplex PCR. The repertoire holds approximately 120,000 clones, with almost 75% as singletons. Sequencing was performed on PBMCs. Receptor source: a man between 35 and 55 years old in good health and CMV-seronegative. Each CDR3 is given with its conserved first and last residue. Not all rows give a size; the values are once, few, many and, for expanded clones, a class.

CDR3,J,size,V
CASSQDRSSGNSPLHF,TRBJ1-6,.,TRBV4-1
CASSGLGTGQTDTQYF,TRBJ2-3,.,TRBV2
CASSTMQTGSYEQYF,TRBJ2-7,.,TRBV7-2
CASSLQGAAYEQYF,TRBJ2-7,.,TRBV6-1
CASSTGQGKNTEAFF,TRBJ1-1,.,TRBV5-1
CASSQVSPREDTGELFF,TRBJ2-2,once,TRBV4-3
CASTLSGGGYEQYF,TRBJ2-7,.,TRBV7-2
CASSQTKVSSSYNEQFF,TRBJ2-1,.,TRBV4-3
CASSQEASGGAWAGEQFF,TRBJ2-1,.,TRBV4-3
CASSRETQYF,TRBJ2-5,.,TRBV2
CASSYGGGYTF,TRBJ1-2,.,TRBV27
CSVLKLAPGQISYEQYF,TRBJ2-7,once,TRBV29-1
CASSMIGGGLGTNEKLFF,TRBJ1-4,.,TRBV19
CATLPAATASRFGETQYF,TRBJ2-5,once,TRBV7-9
CASSPTPLGNEQYF,TRBJ2-7,.,TRBV6-5
CASSRGRTYEQYF,TRBJ2-7,.,TRBV5-6
CATSRDPTAEAFF,TRBJ1-1,.,TRBV15
CASSLSQGGSGANVLTF,TRBJ2-6,.,TRBV28
CASSLTGAVTDTQYF,TRBJ2-3,.,TRBV7-3
CSSSLVETGGEQYF,TRBJ2-7,few,TRBV7-9
CSALTLTSGGSYNEQFF,TRBJ2-1,once,TRBV29-1
CASSGQSGGYDEQYF,TRBJ2-7,.,TRBV9
CASSQAVAPNGAEAFF,TRBJ1-1,.,TRBV4-3
CASSLAGTVNTEAFF,TRBJ1-1,.,TRBV5-1
CASSQEPVRSHYGYTF,TRBJ1-2,.,TRBV4-2
CAWRRSFFTDTQYF,TRBJ2-3,once,TRBV30
CASSLSVPGELFF,TRBJ2-2,.,TRBV11-2
CASSYAGDGYTF,TRBJ1-2,once,TRBV6-6
CASSPRTGPTSGNTIYF,TRBJ1-3,.,TRBV7-8
CASSLPGDTQYF,TRBJ2-3,few,TRBV7-9
CASRRAGGKTGELFF,TRBJ2-2,few,TRBV13
CASSLGQGLVYEQYF,TRBJ2-7,.,TRBV5-1
CASSLGVGADEAFF,TRBJ1-1,.,TRBV5-1
CASIGQGGEAFF,TRBJ1-1,.,TRBV19
CASSPKQGFSSLGTQYF,TRBJ2-3,.,TRBV18
CATSPDRAYGYTF,TRBJ1-2,.,TRBV15
CASSYPGHPEAFF,TRBJ1-1,.,TRBV6-5
CASSTWTGVGGFEAFF,TRBJ1-1,.,TRBV28
CASSLYRGDFYGYTF,TRBJ1-2,.,TRBV28
CASSPPGVEKLFF,TRBJ1-4,.,TRBV4-1
CASSEAGTNNEQFF,TRBJ2-1,.,TRBV6-1
CASSPETTSGYNEQFF,TRBJ2-1,.,TRBV14
CASSPQLSREQFF,TRBJ2-1,few,TRBV5-8
CASSESRGDLSEAFF,TRBJ1-1,.,TRBV10-1
CASSLFPGRDTNQPQHF,TRBJ1-5,.,TRBV5-4
CAVSGGWGTEAFF,TRBJ1-1,.,TRBV12-5
CASSQIGVTEAFF,TRBJ1-1,.,TRBV4-1
CASSDRAYYNEQFF,TRBJ2-1,once,TRBV27
CASSDLSGGPDTQYF,TRBJ2-3,.,TRBV6-4
CASSEAGGEAFF,TRBJ1-1,.,TRBV7-2
CASSVGRGQHTDTQYF,TRBJ2-3,.,TRBV9
CASSQEGGTFQETQYF,TRBJ2-5,.,TRBV4-2
CASSPGGGQGLKVNTEAFF,TRBJ1-1,.,TRBV11-2
CASSVLSSGGALEQFF,TRBJ2-1,once,TRBV13
CASSFLGENYGYTF,TRBJ1-2,.,TRBV27
CASSLRASGTTNEKLFF,TRBJ1-4,.,TRBV11-2
CASSLGSGNTNIQYF,TRBJ2-4,many,TRBV11-2